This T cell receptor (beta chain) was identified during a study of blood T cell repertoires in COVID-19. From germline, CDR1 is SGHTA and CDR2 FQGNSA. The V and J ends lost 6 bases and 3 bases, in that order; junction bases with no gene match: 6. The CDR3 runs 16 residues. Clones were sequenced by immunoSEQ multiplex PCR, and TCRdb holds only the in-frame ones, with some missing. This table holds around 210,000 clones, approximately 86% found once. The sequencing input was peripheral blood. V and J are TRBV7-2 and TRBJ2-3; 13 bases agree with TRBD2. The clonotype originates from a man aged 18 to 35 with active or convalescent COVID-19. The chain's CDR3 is CASRGGLAGATDTQYF. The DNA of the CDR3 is TGTGCCAGCAGGGGAGGACTAGCGGGAGCGACAGATACGCAGTATTTT.